This T cell receptor (beta chain) came from a study of identical twins (TCRdb year 2016). Study-wide context: To test whether fetal clonotypes persist, the study used deep sequencing on TCR alpha and beta repertoires from monozygotic twins, unrelated adults of various ages, and cord blood. To rule out contamination, replicate twin experiments were performed at different times with different library preparation protocols.

This clonotype turned up a few times. This receptor's antigen is unknown. There are no base qualities to consult, and no much larger clone falls within one base. Every donor was a healthy Caucasian. The twin cohort comprised three pairs of female monozygotic twins, all aged about 18 to 30 years. RNA for TCR libraries was isolated from peripheral blood mononuclear cells. The receptor library was made with 5' RACE. The instrument given in TCRdb is Illumina HiSeq 2000. Template switching added a universal primer binding site, and the final cDNA carried a unique molecular identifier that allowed TCR cDNA molecules to be counted accurately. First-strand cDNA for TCR alpha and beta chains was synthesized from specific primers in the conserved constant-segment region. Each cDNA library was double barcoded, with a SMART-Mk sample barcode plus Illumina barcodes, to control for contamination. TruSeq adapter sequences and Illumina sample barcodes were added in two successive PCR steps. The Illumina HiSeq platform was used with custom primers to sequence TCR alpha and beta cDNA libraries. The original pipeline was this. Raw reads were processed with MiGEC to extract unique molecular identifiers, and MiXCR was used to determine CDR3 positions. For each individual, recombination models were inferred using an EM algorithm with the repgenHMM and IGoR tools. The tcR package in R was used for shared clonotype analysis, with sharing normalized by the product of cloneset sizes. To study raw recombination without the effects of thymic and clonal selection, out-of-frame nonproductive sequences were analyzed. TCRdb's own reprocessing of the public reads used fastp at Q25 and MiXCR and kept productive beta chains. Every distinct CDR3 protein forms one entry, paired with its most common genes and DNA. Clone size and V and J calls follow TCRdb, not the original study. The sample contains roughly 630,000 distinct CDR3 sequences, 7% to 7.5% of them found a single time. The top ten clones comprise less than 2% of the sample.

Taken from the germline V gene, the CDR1 and CDR2 loops are MDHEN and SYDVKM. The CDR3 runs 16 residues from the cysteine to the phenylalanine. Of the read, only the CDR3 DNA is kept; its 48 bases are in frame from base 1. Cut back by 4 bases and 4 bases, the V and J ends lie 18 bases apart. On the study overall, not on this receptor specifically: Compared with coincidental sharing between unrelated individuals, an excess of low generation-probability sequences was observed among out-of-frame TCR alpha sequences shared between twins. Excess twin sharing in beta out-of-frame sequences was weaker because fewer shared sequences lowered the signal-to-noise ratio. Because the same donors could not be followed over many years, the conclusions depended on cross-sectional statistical analysis. Invariant T cells such as MAIT and iNKT could partly confound zero-insertion analyses, although diverse VJ usage argued against such confounding for most clonotypes. In monozygotic twins, recombination models systematically underestimated out-of-frame TCR alpha sharing, but the models matched the sharing seen between unrelated individuals. Fewer insertions were carried by abundant cord blood beta clonotypes, a similar but weaker trend appeared in young adult naive repertoires, and no such trend appeared in memory repertoires.

Separately, the same data were catalogued under a study of yellow fever vaccine responses in identical twins. As noted in the second study: According to the authors, the vaccine-induced T cell response in identical twins seemed to be partly convergent and partly specific to each individual. In identical twins, the study followed T cell clones that responded to the vaccine with precision.

This receptor was taken from a woman aged 18-30 years in good health. Sequenced input: PBMCs. The sequence joins TRBV28 to TRBJ2-3; no D gene is confidently identified. The CDR3 amino acid sequence is: CASSSLWSLGADTQYF. The nucleotide sequence is given as TGTGCCAGCAGTTCCCTTTGGAGTTTGGGCGCAGATACGCAGTATTTT.